Listed here are 25 T cell receptor beta chains from one sample, sequenced in a study of shared clonotypes between healthy human individuals (dated by TCRdb to 2020 to 2022). Receptor amplification or capture employed the immunoSEQ multiplex PCR assay. TCRdb took this table from immuneACCESS and kept in-frame rearrangements with V and J called. Such tables lack part of the clones; where checked against another copy, unresolved V genes explain under half of the gap, and the rest is unexplained. For this sample the table gives hundreds of thousands of clones, of which almost 97% were detected only once. The top ten clones comprise roughly 0.06% of the sample. Material for sequencing was naive CD4+ T cells sorted from blood. The cell subset or site label on this specimen signifies: CD45RA+ positively selected. The receptors originated from a woman in her twenties or thirties in good health.

V gene TRBV5-5 combines with J gene TRBJ2-7; D is undetermined. This CDR3 spans 13 amino acids. The V end was cut by 2 bases, the J end by 4 bases, with 10 bases between. Germline CDR1 reads SGHKS; CDR2 reads YYEKEE (reference sequence). The CDR3 loop reads CASSFVRLYEQYF. The CDR3, as DNA: TGTGCCAGCAGCTTCGTTAGGTTATACGAGCAGTACTTC.

This chain links TRBV9 with TRBJ1-2, with TRBD1 identical over 8 bases. This CDR3 has 17 residues. Germline V gene lookup returns CDR1 SGDLS and CDR2 YYNGEE. With V trimmed by 0 bases and J by 5 bases, 12 bases remained unmatched. CDR3 coding DNA: TGTGCCAGCAGCGTAGGTTTCGGGGACAGGCAGCCTTATGGCTACACCTTC. Translated: CASSVGFGDRQPYGYTF.

The genes are TRBV5-1 and TRBJ2-5; TRBD1 is a possible D gene (6 bases). The CDR3 totals 15 residues. Trimming shortened V by 2 bases and J by 2 bases, and 13 bases separated the two germline ends. Germline V gives CDR1 SGHRS, CDR2 YFSETQ. CDR3 region: CASSLLLQGQETQYF. For the CDR3, the DNA is TGCGCCAGCAGCTTACTACTACAGGGACAAGAGACCCAGTACTTC.

J is TRBJ2-2 and V is TRBV5-4; 14 positions match TRBD2. CDR3 length: 17 residues. The germline CDR1 and CDR2 sequences are SGHNT and YYREEE (reference sequence). The V segment lost 4 bases and the J segment 5 bases; nucleotides outside the gene matches: 7. The CDR3 nucleotides are TGTGCCAGCAGCCTAGGGACTAGCGGGAGTCGGACCGGGGAGCTGTTTTTT. Encoded protein: CASSLGTSGSRTGELFF.

This chain connects TRBV2 to TRBJ1-2; TRBD1 matches 7 bases. The germline gives CDR1 SNHLY, CDR2 FYNNEI. This CDR3 has 14 residues. The V and J ends lost 2 bases and 5 bases, in that order; junction bases with no gene match: 5. This CDR3 is CASSERTGAYGYTF. The DNA of the CDR3 is TGTGCCAGCAGTGAAAGGACAGGAGCTTATGGCTACACCTTC.

The chain recombines TRBV27 with TRBJ2-2; D remains ambiguous. CDR1 is MNHEY, CDR2 SMNVEV, per germline (reference sequence). Trimming cost V 3 bases and J 9 bases, with 14 bases left between them. The CDR3 is 14 residues long. CDR3 coding DNA: TGTGCCAGCAGTTTTGGCAGGCTGCCGAGGGAGCTGTTTTTT. It yields the protein CASSFGRLPRELFF.

The chain recombines TRBV5-1 with TRBJ1-1, with 7 bases that match TRBD1. The CDR3 extends over 13 amino acids. With V trimmed by 6 bases and J by 7 bases, 9 bases remained unmatched. CDR1 and CDR2 from the germline V gene are SGHRS and YFSETQ. CDR3 loop: CASTRGDSYEAFF. CDR3 nucleotide sequence: TGCGCCAGCACCCGAGGGGACAGCTATGAAGCTTTCTTT.

The rearrangement uses TRBV7-2 and TRBJ2-7; D is uncertain. The CDR3 spans 14 residues. The germline V and J ends were trimmed by 1 base and 2 bases, with 9 bases remaining between them. Germline CDR1 SGHTA, CDR2 FQGNSA. The CDR3 loop reads CASSLGGSAYEQYF. Here the CDR3 DNA reads TGTGCCAGCAGCTTAGGAGGTTCAGCCTACGAGCAGTACTTC.

This chain connects TRBV18 to TRBJ1-3; D not resolved. CDR3 length: 14 amino acids. Trimming stripped 7 bases from V and 0 bases from J, with 10 bases between. The germline gives CDR1 KGHSH, CDR2 LQKENI. CDR3 DNA: TGTGCCAGCTTTAGGACGGACTCTGGAAACACCATATATTTT. Residues: CASFRTDSGNTIYF.

This chain uses TRBV28 with TRBJ2-1, with 11 positions matching TRBD2. CDR1 is MDHEN, CDR2 SYDVKM, per germline. This CDR3 is 15 amino acids long. After removal of 6 bases from V and 7 bases from J, the junction contained 8 bases not matched to a gene. The CDR3 bases are TGTGCCAGCAGGCCCAGACTAGCGGGGAGGAATGAGCAGTTCTTC. It is translated as CASRPRLAGRNEQFF.

The chain joins TRBV11-2 to TRBJ1-1; no firm D call. This CDR3 comprises 17 residues. Germline V gene lookup returns CDR1 SGHAT and CDR2 FQNNGV. Trimming took 5 bases from V and 1 from J, leaving 20 bases between them. CDR3 nucleotides: TGTGCCAGCAGCCCCCTCAGGCCAGCCAGAACGAACACTGAAGCTTTCTTT. Its translation: CASSPLRPARTNTEAFF.

This rearrangement joins TRBV7-2 to TRBJ2-5, with 8 bases that match TRBD1. The germline V gene has CDR1 SGHTA and CDR2 FQGNSA. The junction had 12 bases not matched to a gene; V was cut back by 5 bases and J by 7 bases. The CDR3 spans 15 residues. The CDR3 nucleotides are TGTGCCAGCAGCCCCCGGACAGGGAAGGGGGGGACCCAGTACTTC. The encoded protein is CASSPRTGKGGTQYF.

The rearrangement links TRBV5-4 to TRBJ2-3, with 8 bases fitting TRBD2. This CDR3 is built from 16 residues. With 3 bases clipped from V and 5 bases from J, the junction kept 11 bases outside the gene matches. Germline CDR1 reads SGHNT; CDR2 reads YYREEE (reference sequence). In DNA form, the CDR3 reads TGTGCCAGCAGCTCACCCAGGACTAGCCGTGGAGATACGCAGTATTTT. It encodes CASSSPRTSRGDTQYF. The entire variable domain, with the rest obtained from reference TRBV5-4 and TRBJ2-3, is as follows: ETGVTQSPTHLIKTRGQQVTLRCSSQSGHNTVSWYQQALGQGPQFIFQYYREEENGRGNFPPRFSGLQFPNYSSELNVNALELDDSALYLCASSSPRTSRGDTQYFGPGTRLTVL.

This rearrangement joins TRBV28 to TRBJ2-7; 8 bases line up with TRBD2. The V and J ends lost 7 bases and 4 bases, in that order; junction bases with no gene match: 12. Germline-derived CDR1 and CDR2 are MDHEN and SYDVKM. The CDR3 is 15 amino acids. CDR3 residues: CASITREGRHYEQYF. The CDR3 DNA follows: TGTGCCAGCATTACCCGGGAGGGACGCCATTACGAGCAGTACTTC.

The chain recombines TRBV28 with TRBJ2-1; 8 bases map to TRBD2. The CDR3 covers 22 residues. Per germline, CDR1 MDHEN and CDR2 SYDVKM. Germline trimming cut 0 bases from V and 2 bases from J; bases unmatched to any gene: 21. In DNA form, the CDR3 reads TGTGCCAGCAGTTTATGGACCCCGGGGGGGGTCCGACTAGCAGTAGCCTACAATGAGCAGTTCTTC. This translates into CASSLWTPGGVRLAVAYNEQFF. The complete variable domain, with remaining parts taken from reference TRBV28 and TRBJ2-1, reads DVKVTQSSRYLVKRTGEKVFLECVQDMDHENMFWYRQDPGLGLRLIYFSYDVKMKEKGDIPEGYSVSREKKERFSLILESASTNQTSMYLCASSLWTPGGVRLAVAYNEQFFGPGTRLTVL.

The chain uses TRBV5-6 and TRBJ2-1, with 9 bases that match TRBD2. The trim removed 6 bases at V and 9 bases at J, leaving 13 bases unmatched. This CDR3 region has 15 residues. Germline assignment: CDR1 SGHDT and CDR2 YYEEEE. CDR3 DNA sequence: TGTGCCAGCACCATCCCTGCGGGAGGGCCCGCTGAGCAGTTCTTC. This translates into CASTIPAGGPAEQFF. The entire variable domain, with the rest obtained from reference TRBV5-6 and TRBJ2-1, is as follows: DAGVTQSPTHLIKTRGQQVTLRCSPKSGHDTVSWYQQALGQGPQFIFQYYEEEERQRGNFPDRFSGHQFPNYSSELNVNALLLGDSALYLCASTIPAGGPAEQFFGPGTRLTVL.

This chain uses TRBV12-5 with TRBJ2-2, with 10 positions matching TRBD2. V dropped 8 bases and J dropped 7; count of bases not matched to a gene: 7. The CDR3 sequence is 14 residues long. The germline CDR1 and CDR2 sequences are LGHNT and FRNRAP. This CDR3 is CASWTSGEHGELFF. The CDR3 DNA sequence: TGTGCTAGTTGGACTAGCGGTGAACACGGGGAGCTGTTTTTT. Looking up the rest from reference TRBV12-5 and TRBJ2-2 gives the full variable domain: DARVTQTPRHKVTEMGQEVTMRCQPILGHNTVFWYRQTMMQGLELLAYFRNRAPLDDSGMPKDRFSAEMPDATLATLKIQPSEPRDSAVYFCASWTSGEHGELFFGEGSRLTVL.

The chain joins TRBV7-9 to TRBJ2-7, with 7 bases matching TRBD2. Germline assignment: CDR1 SEHNR and CDR2 FQNEAQ (reference sequence). The V segment lost 7 bases and the J segment 3 bases; nucleotides outside the gene matches: 9. CDR3 size: 14 residues. The CDR3 loop reads CASTTPTSVYEQYF. The CDR3 nucleotides are TGTGCCAGCACCACCCCCACTAGCGTCTACGAGCAGTACTTC.

V gene TRBV30 combines with J gene TRBJ1-2; D not resolved. This CDR3 region has 15 residues. Germline-derived CDR1 and CDR2 are GTSNPN and SVGIG (reference sequence). Trimming left V 4 bases short and J 1 base short, with 16 bases between. As DNA, the CDR3 is TGTGCCTGGAAGTCTCTTAAAGGCCGTAACTATGGCTACACCTTC. Translating it yields CAWKSLKGRNYGYTF.

The J gene is TRBJ2-3, the V gene TRBV23-1; possibly TRBD2 for D (6 bases). TRBV23-1 belongs to the ORF category, with a function that is uncertain. Trimming removed 0 bases from V and 5 bases from J, with 9 bases in between. This CDR3 has 14 amino acids. The CDR3 sequence is CASSQSMGGDTQYF. Here the CDR3 DNA reads TGCGCCAGCAGTCAATCGATGGGGGGAGATACGCAGTATTTT.

The CDR3 sequence is CASGTDSGNTIYF. CDR3 DNA: TGTGCCAGCGGGACGGACTCTGGAAACACCATATATTTT. V usage is TRBV28 and J usage is TRBJ1-3, with D tentatively TRBD1 (5 bases). The CDR3 length is 13 residues. The germline V gene has CDR1 MDHEN and CDR2 SYDVKM. The germline V and J ends were trimmed by 8 bases and 0 bases, with 8 bases remaining between them.

The chain is built from TRBV7-3 and TRBJ2-3, with 7 bases that match TRBD2. Germline CDR1 is SGHTA and CDR2 is FQGTGA. The trim removed 3 bases at V and 5 bases at J, leaving 8 bases unmatched. CDR3 length equals 15 residues. CDR3 protein: CASSFWGGSIDTQYF. In DNA form, the CDR3 reads TGTGCCAGCAGCTTCTGGGGCGGGAGTATAGATACGCAGTATTTT.

This CDR3 is CASSKAHRTSDNYEQYF. In DNA, the CDR3 is TGTGCCAGTAGTAAAGCTCACCGGACTAGCGACAACTACGAGCAGTACTTC. V usage is TRBV19 and J usage is TRBJ2-5; 9 positions agree with TRBD2. The DNA end lines up better with TRBJ2-7; the J call may be wrong. CDR1 is LNHDA, CDR2 SQIVND, per germline (reference sequence). The CDR3 is 17 amino acids.

The rearrangement uses TRBV5-4 and TRBJ1-1; D is uncertain. The germline V gene encodes CDR1 SGHNT and CDR2 YYREEE (reference sequence). Trimming shortened V by 4 bases and J by 0 bases, and 10 bases separated the two germline ends. The CDR3 sequence is 14 residues long. CDR3 in amino acids: CASSQTAMNTEAFF. The CDR3 DNA is TGTGCCAGCAGCCAGACTGCGATGAACACTGAAGCTTTCTTT.

The V and J genes are TRBV7-7 and TRBJ2-1; no firm D call. The V gene lost 2 bases and the J gene lost 6 bases, with 14 bases spanning the gap. Germline CDR1 reads SSHAT; CDR2 reads FNYEAQ (reference sequence). There are 15 residues in the CDR3. The CDR3 DNA sequence: TGTGCCAGCAGCTTACTCGAGGCCCGAAGCAATGAGCAGTTCTTC. Translated, it gives CASSLLEARSNEQFF.